This TCR beta chain was recorded in a study of spatial heterogeneity in lung cancer. Findings and limits, study-wide: Among blood samples, ubiquitous expanded tumor TCRs appeared more at resection than at follow-up.

Germline assignment: CDR1 MNHEY and CDR2 SVGEGT. The CDR3 is 13 residues long. The ends were cut back, 8 bases at V and 8 bases at J, with 13 bases in the middle. The sample's time point: sample taken at primary tumor resection. Whole RNA, which was extracted from tumor, nontumor lung tissue or frozen PBMC, was sequenced without any cell sorting. In the library, each TCR cDNA molecule bore its own unique molecular identifier. Using its own MiXCR run on the 5' RACE reads, TCRdb lists one record per CDR3 protein. The repertoire holds 25,000 or so distinct CDR3 sequences, with around 13% as singletons. The table lists this clonotype with many counts. The antigen is undetermined.

The sequencing used PBMCs, collected at surgery. The rearrangement links TRBV6-2 or TRBV6-3 to TRBJ1-6; D may be TRBD1 (5 bases). This receptor was identified in a female donor with early-stage non-small cell lung cancer. The CDR3 is CASLSSRDSPLHF. The CDR3 DNA is TGTGCCAGCTTAAGCTCCAGGGATTCACCCCTCCACTTT.